These T cell receptor beta chains were read from a single sample in a study of cytomegalovirus exposure and HLA in healthy donors. Produced via immunoSEQ multiplex PCR; TCRdb's table is partial and in-frame only. The data show roughly 70,000 clones, around 95% seen once. The sequencing sample was made of PBMCs. These receptors came from a man younger than 30 in good health and CMV-seronegative. CDR3s include the opening cysteine and the closing phenylalanine or tryptophan. Fields, in order: D gene, J gene, clone size, V gene, CDR3 protein, CDR3 DNA. D genes are given only for firm matches. Some rows have no size entry. The others give once, few or many, or a class for an expanded clone.

TRBD1 TRBJ1-3 . TRBV25-1 CASASKGQFGNTIYF TGTGCCAGCGCATCGAAGGGACAGTTCGGAAACACCATATATTTT
TRBD1 TRBJ2-7 . TRBV4-3 CASSQDLQGVRDEQYF TGCGCCAGCAGCCAAGATTTACAGGGGGTAAGAGATGAGCAGTACTTC
TRBD1 TRBJ2-5 . TRBV18 CASSPSTGAETQYF TGTGCCAGCTCACCGTCGACAGGGGCAGAGACCCAGTACTTC
. TRBJ2-3 . TRBV15 CATSRARGNTDTQYF TGTGCCACCAGCAGAGCTAGGGGTAACACAGATACGCAGTATTTT
. TRBJ2-2 once TRBV18 CASSPRPQANTGELFF TGTGCCAGCTCACCAAGACCTCAGGCGAACACCGGGGAGCTGTTTTTT
TRBD1 TRBJ1-2 . TRBV19 CASSRQGVGGYTF TGTGCCAGTAGCCGACAGGGGGTCGGTGGCTACACCTTC
. TRBJ1-2 . TRBV10-3 CAIRERDTLGGYTF TGTGCCATCAGGGAGAGGGACACCCTTGGTGGCTACACCTTC
TRBD2 TRBJ2-1 . TRBV7-2 CASTNGVARLANEQFF TGTGCCAGCACAAACGGGGTGGCTAGACTAGCCAACGAACAGTTCTTC
. TRBJ2-5 . TRBV5-5 CASSLSGTLQETQYF TGTGCCAGCAGCTTGTCCGGGACTCTCCAAGAGACCCAGTACTTC
. TRBJ1-1 . TRBV30 CAWNRVKVGAAFF TGTGCCTGGAATCGGGTTAAAGTAGGGGCAGCTTTCTTT
. TRBJ1-1 . TRBV21-1 CASSKEWGGGTEAFF .
. TRBJ1-2 . TRBV19 CASSMGATGEPYGYTF TGTGCCAGTAGTATGGGTGCGACAGGCGAGCCCTATGGCTACACCTTC
. TRBJ1-1 . TRBV5-6 CASSLISRAGATEAFF TGTGCCAGCAGCTTGATATCCCGGGCAGGGGCTACTGAAGCTTTCTTT
. TRBJ1-6 . TRBV5-1 CASNVEGYGNSPLHF TGCGCCAGCAATGTGGAGGGATATGGTAATTCACCCCTCCACTTT
. TRBJ1-1 . TRBV5-6 CASSEPTGITEAFF TGTGCCAGCAGCGAACCCACAGGGATCACTGAAGCTTTCTTT
. TRBJ1-1 . TRBV5-8 CASSYRETNTEAFF TGTGCCAGCAGCTATCGGGAGACGAACACTGAAGCTTTCTTT
TRBD1 TRBJ1-4 . TRBV30 CALRLGQAAEKLFF TGTGCCTTACGCTTAGGACAGGCGGCTGAAAAACTGTTTTTT
TRBD1 TRBJ1-2 . TRBV6-6 CASSYVGQGYGYTF TGTGCCAGCAGTTACGTGGGACAGGGGTATGGCTACACCTTC
. TRBJ2-3 . TRBV5-6 CASSLAFIEANTQYF TGTGCCAGCAGCTTGGCGTTTATCGAGGCGAATACGCAGTATTTT
TRBD1 TRBJ1-3 . TRBV5-1 CASSLVGQGFGNTIYF TGCGCCAGCAGCTTGGTGGGACAGGGCTTTGGAAACACCATATATTTT
. TRBJ2-5 . TRBV27 CASSPLVGEETQYF TGTGCCAGCAGTCCCCTAGTCGGGGAAGAGACCCAGTACTTC
. TRBJ1-4 . TRBV4-3 CASSPEGVGEKLFF TGCGCCAGCAGCCCCGAAGGGGTGGGTGAAAAACTGTTTTTT
. TRBJ1-5 . TRBV6-1 CASSERGYNQPQHF TGTGCCAGCAGTGAACGAGGGTACAATCAGCCCCAGCATTTT
TRBD2 TRBJ2-3 . TRBV5-1 CASSLGLAMADTQYF TGCGCCAGCAGCTTAGGACTAGCGATGGCAGATACGCAGTATTTT
TRBD2 TRBJ2-1 . TRBV6-5 CASSFGLAGSHEQFF TGTGCCAGCAGTTTCGGACTAGCGGGGTCCCATGAGCAGTTCTTC
. TRBJ2-3 . TRBV2 CASSEGAGDTQYF TGTGCCAGCAGTGAAGGGGCGGGCGATACGCAGTATTTT
. TRBJ1-1 . TRBV19 CASSREVNTEAFF TGTGCCAGTAGCCGGGAGGTGAACACTGAAGCTTTCTTT
. TRBJ1-2 . TRBV6-1 CASSVGRLYGYTF TGTGCCAGCAGTGTGGGGAGACTATATGGCTACACCTTC
TRBD2 TRBJ2-3 . TRBV5-1 CASSLGSGAVDTQYF TGCGCCAGCAGTTTGGGGAGCGGGGCGGTAGATACGCAGTATTTT
. TRBJ1-1 . TRBV25-1 CATQGFGTEAFF TGTGCCACCCAGGGTTTTGGCACTGAAGCTTTCTTT
. TRBJ2-3 . TRBV28 CASSLSATSTDTQYF TGTGCCAGCAGTCTAAGCGCTACTAGCACAGATACGCAGTATTTT
. TRBJ1-2 once TRBV6-5 CASSYDRSVVIYGYTF TGTGCCAGCAGTTACGACCGGAGCGTCGTGATCTATGGCTACACCTTC
TRBD2 TRBJ2-5 . TRBV5-5 CASSFLTSGGLETQYF TGTGCCAGCAGCTTTCTGACTAGCGGGGGGCTGGAGACCCAGTACTTC
TRBD1 TRBJ1-1 . TRBV5-6 CASSLPGQGQNTEAFF TGTGCCAGCAGCTTACCGGGACAGGGCCAGAACACTGAAGCTTTCTTT
. TRBJ1-1 . TRBV18 CASSPTAGGGTEAFF TGTGCCAGCTCACCAACGGCCGGGGGGGGCACTGAAGCTTTCTTT
TRBD2 TRBJ2-1 . TRBV7-9 CASSLELSSGGTYNEQFF TGTGCCAGCAGCTTAGAGTTGTCTAGCGGGGGCACCTACAATGAGCAGTTCTTC
. TRBJ1-5 . TRBV2 CASSGGTSQGNQPQHF TGTGCCAGCAGTGGGGGGACATCCCAGGGGAATCAGCCCCAGCATTTT